These 6 T cell receptor beta chains originate from one sample sequenced in a study of regulatory T cells in long-lasting Graves disease (dated by TCRdb to about 2021). The intended sense of this specimen's time point label: newly diagnosed GD, antithyroid drugs for less than 3 months. RNA was extracted from PBMCs in TRIzol for both TCR sequencing and RNA sequencing. The library was generated by multiplex PCR. The sequencing machine was an Illumina HiSeq 4000. CDR3 regions were amplified by Arm-PCR with iRepertoire HTBI primers to construct TCR beta libraries. Clones were called with MiXCR by TCRdb after fastp trimmed the public reads at Q25, and only in-frame beta chains were retained. Merged by CDR3 protein, the rows form single entries marked with the most common genes and DNA. This sample lists 400,000 to 650,000 distinct CDR3 sequences; roughly a sixth were detected once. The ten largest make up approximately 25% of the sample.

These data also featured in a second study, about T cells in Graves' hyperthyroidism and ophthalmopathy.

The specimen was peripheral blood mononuclear cells (PBMCs), collected at new diagnosis, from a patient treated with antithyroid drugs. These receptors originate from a woman aged 35-65 years with Graves disease. Donor details come from another sample of the same person, matched by shared clones.

This clonotype was seen ten or more times. The V call is TRBV3-1, the J call TRBJ2-7, with D hard to call. Germline assignment: CDR1 LGHDT and CDR2 YNNKEL (reference sequence). V lost 5 bases, J lost 6 bases, and 11 bases lay in between. The CDR3 covers 12 residues. The CDR3 is CASSASSGEQYF. CDR3 bases: TGTGCCAGCAGCGCCTCCTCGGGCGAGCAGTACTTC.

This clonotype was counted a few times. The chain joins TRBV7-2 to TRBJ1-4, with D perhaps TRBD1 (6 bases). This CDR3 has 15 amino acids. The germline V gene encodes CDR1 SGHTA and CDR2 FQGNSA. The V gene lost 5 bases and the J gene lost 7 bases, with 17 bases spanning the gap. The DNA for the CDR3 is TGTGCCAGCAGCCCTAGTCGGGACACCTTTGAAAAACTGTTTTTT. Its translation: CASSPSRDTFEKLFF.

This clonotype was observed a handful of times. V is TRBV6-1 and J is TRBJ2-7; D remains ambiguous. From germline, CDR1 is MNHNS and CDR2 SASEGT. This CDR3 spans 15 amino acids. V lost 2 bases to trimming and J lost 2 bases, with 13 bases between them. The DNA of the CDR3 is TGTGCCAGCAGTGAACTCGGCTGGCTACCCTACGAGCAGTACTTC. This sequence encodes CASSELGWLPYEQYF.

The chain recombines TRBV5-5 with TRBJ1-1; D unresolved. Germline CDR1 reads SGHKS; CDR2 reads YYEKEE (reference sequence). Deletions cut 1 base from V and 5 bases from J, with 21 bases between. The CDR3 is 17 residues long. The CDR3 here is CASSLKAEGGKVTEAFF. CDR3 DNA sequence: TGTGCCAGCAGCTTGAAGGCAGAAGGCGGAAAGGTAACTGAAGCTTTCTTT.

The chain has TRBV3-1 and TRBJ1-4, with 7 bases that match TRBD1. The CDR3 has 16 residues. The germline gives CDR1 LGHDT, CDR2 YNNKEL (reference sequence). J was trimmed by 9 bases and V by 1 base; bases with no gene match: 11. In DNA form, the CDR3 reads TGTGCCAGCAGCCAAGCGCGCACAGGGGTCCGGCAAAAACTGTTTTTT. Protein product: CASSQARTGVRQKLFF.

This chain connects TRBV27 to TRBJ1-2; TRBD1 might be the D (5 bases). The germline gives CDR1 MNHEY, CDR2 SMNVEV (reference sequence). The CDR3 is made up of 14 amino acids. The V gene lost 3 bases and the J gene lost 4 bases, with 12 bases spanning the gap. CDR3 amino acids: CASSFSGGPYGYTF. The CDR3 DNA is TGTGCCAGCAGTTTCTCCGGGGGACCCTATGGCTACACCTTC.